This is a list of T cell receptor beta chains from one sample in a study of CD8 T cells in ankylosing spondylitis. MiXCR was run by TCRdb on the 5' RACE reads, yielding one entry per CDR3 protein. Seen here are some 240,000 distinct CDR3 sequences, less than 10% observed once, and the top ten hold 6.8%. The sample taken for sequencing was blood, either unsorted or a sorted T cell fraction (not recorded which). The receptors derive from a male donor with ankylosing spondylitis or in good health (not recorded which). The CDR3 runs from the conserved cysteine through the conserved F or W. A D gene is named only where the DNA matches it firmly. Part of the rows lack a size; the others show once, few, many or a class for expanded clones.

clone size | J gene | V gene | D gene | CDR3 protein | CDR3 DNA
NA | TRBJ2-1 | TRBV5-6 | TRBD1 | CASSWGTGAYNEQFF | TGTGCCAGCAGCTGGGGGACAGGGGCGTACAATGAGCAGTTCTTC
many | TRBJ2-5 | TRBV5-1 | NA | CASSWGLGGAETQYF | TGCGCCAGCAGCTGGGGCCTTGGAGGAGCCGAGACCCAGTACTTC
many | TRBJ2-7 | TRBV6-5 | TRBD2 | CASSYSMGAGRSYEQYF | TGTGCCAGCAGTTACTCGATGGGAGCGGGGCGGTCCTACGAGCAGTACTTC
few | TRBJ2-7 | TRBV15 | NA | CATGSNWGYEQYF | TGTGCCACCGGGAGCAATTGGGGGTACGAGCAGTACTTC
many | TRBJ2-7 | TRBV20-1 | TRBD2 | CSARLAGGTSYEQYF | TGCAGTGCCAGACTAGCGGGAGGTACCTCCTACGAGCAGTACTTC
many | TRBJ1-1 | TRBV4-1 | NA | CASSPIGEGEAFF | TGCGCCAGCAGCCCTATAGGGGAGGGTGAAGCTTTCTTT
many | TRBJ2-7 | TRBV20-1 | NA | CSASGGGGGKYEQYF | TGCAGTGCTAGTGGAGGCGGAGGGGGGAAATACGAGCAGTACTTC
many | TRBJ1-2 | TRBV29-1 | NA | CSVEGSAGQNYGYTF | TGCAGCGTTGAAGGTAGTGCAGGACAGAACTATGGCTACACCTTC
many | TRBJ2-1 | TRBV6-1 | TRBD2 | CASTYSGRANEQFF | TGTGCCAGCACCTATAGCGGGAGGGCCAATGAGCAGTTCTTC
few | TRBJ1-2 | TRBV2 | NA | CASSEYQAAGYGYTF | TGTGCCAGCAGTGAATACCAGGCGGCGGGGTATGGCTACACCTTC
many | TRBJ2-1 | TRBV10-3 | NA | CAISRAGQPEQFF | TGTGCCATCTCCCGGGCCGGACAACCTGAGCAGTTCTTC
many | TRBJ2-5 | TRBV12-3/TRBV12-4 | NA | CASSFRGRRETQYF | TGTGCCAGCAGTTTCCGAGGGAGACGAGAGACCCAGTACTTC
many | TRBJ1-4 | TRBV7-2 | TRBD1 | CASSLGDRLNEKLFF | TGTGCCAGCAGCTTGGGGGACAGGTTGAATGAAAAACTGTTTTTT
few | TRBJ2-7 | TRBV10-3 | NA | CAIRTTESSYEQYF | TGTGCCATCAGGACTACAGAGAGCTCCTACGAGCAGTACTTC
many | TRBJ2-7 | TRBV30 | NA | CAWSVQGLAEQYF | TGTGCCTGGAGTGTACAAGGTCTCGCGGAGCAGTACTTC
NA | TRBJ2-7 | TRBV7-2 | NA | CASSYQHYEQYF | TGTGCCAGCAGCTATCAACACTACGAGCAGTACTTC
many | TRBJ2-7 | TRBV7-8 | TRBD1 | CASSFVPGGTSYEQYF | TGTGCCAGCAGCTTTGTCCCAGGGGGCACGTCCTACGAGCAGTACTTC
many | TRBJ2-2 | TRBV5-1 | NA | CASSLRSGPIHNTGELFF | TGCGCCAGCAGCTTGCGGTCAGGCCCCATTCATAACACCGGGGAGCTGTTTTTT
many | TRBJ2-7 | TRBV20-1 | NA | CSASDLHSYEQYF | TGCAGTGCTAGTGATCTGCACTCCTACGAGCAGTACTTC
few | TRBJ2-5 | TRBV5-1 | NA | CASSQLTAFELETQYF | TGCGCCAGCAGCCAATTGACAGCCTTTGAGCTAGAGACCCAGTACTTC
many | TRBJ1-2 | TRBV19 | TRBD1 | CASSLQGSGGYTF | TGTGCCAGTAGTCTACAGGGGTCAGGGGGCTACACCTTC
few | TRBJ2-3 | TRBV4-2 | TRBD2 | CASSQFVVAGLTDTQYF | TGTGCCAGCAGCCAGTTTGTAGTAGCGGGGCTCACAGATACGCAGTATTTT
NA | TRBJ2-7 | TRBV7-9 | NA | CASSLTSNPGNEQYF | TGTGCCAGCAGCTTAACGTCGAACCCGGGCAACGAGCAGTACTTC
many | TRBJ2-6 | TRBV5-1 | NA | CASSLATSGANVLTF | TGCGCCAGCAGCTTGGCCACTTCTGGGGCCAACGTCCTGACTTTC
few | TRBJ2-1 | TRBV7-2 | NA | CASSARTFHEQFF | TGTGCCAGCAGCGCCCGGACATTCCATGAGCAGTTCTTC
many | TRBJ2-1 | TRBV29-1 | NA | CSVELGGNEQFF | TGCAGCGTTGAATTGGGCGGCAATGAGCAGTTCTTC
many | TRBJ1-2 | TRBV12-3/TRBV12-4 | NA | CASSLRARGYTF | TGTGCCAGCAGTTTGAGGGCTAGGGGCTACACCTTC
NA | TRBJ2-7 | TRBV5-1 | TRBD2 | CASRNSGSGEQYF | TGCGCCAGCAGGAACAGCGGGAGTGGGGAGCAGTACTTC
few | TRBJ1-1 | TRBV20-1 | NA | CSATKLNTEAFF | TGCAGTGCTACCAAGCTGAACACTGAAGCTTTCTTT
many | TRBJ1-3 | TRBV20-1 | NA | CSASPGGTSGNTIYF | TGCAGTGCGTCCCCGGGGGGGACCTCTGGAAACACCATATATTTT
many | TRBJ1-1 | TRBV5-1 | NA | CASNALENTEAFF | TGCGCCAGCAACGCCCTGGAAAACACTGAAGCTTTCTTT
many | TRBJ1-2 | TRBV20-1 | TRBD1 | CSATWTGDYGYTF | TGCAGTGCTACCTGGACAGGCGACTATGGCTACACCTTC
NA | TRBJ1-1 | TRBV5-1 | TRBD1 | CASSPDGGTALGTEAFF | TGCGCCAGCAGTCCCGACGGGGGGACAGCCTTGGGCACTGAAGCTTTCTTT
many | TRBJ2-7 | TRBV11-2 | NA | CASSFPSYEQYF | TGTGCCAGCAGCTTCCCTTCCTACGAGCAGTACTTC
NA | TRBJ2-7 | TRBV7-2 | TRBD2 | CASSLGTSGHYEQYF | TGTGCCAGCAGCTTAGGGACTAGCGGACACTACGAGCAGTACTTC
many | TRBJ1-3 | TRBV6-1 | NA | CASRIGGVFTGNTIYF | TGTGCCAGCAGGATAGGCGGGGTCTTTACTGGAAACACCATATATTTT
many | TRBJ1-4 | TRBV18 | NA | CASSFDSEKLFF | TGTGCCAGCTCATTTGACAGTGAAAAACTGTTTTTT
many | TRBJ1-1 | TRBV29-1 | NA | CSVEDNFGKQMNTEAFF | TGCAGCGTTGAAGATAATTTTGGCAAACAAATGAACACTGAAGCTTTCTTT
NA | TRBJ1-1 | TRBV12-3/TRBV12-4 | NA | CASSPTENTEAFF | TGTGCCAGCAGTCCGACGGAGAACACTGAAGCTTTCTTT
NA | TRBJ1-4 | TRBV5-1 | TRBD1 | CASSFSGTGDEKLFF | TGCGCCAGCAGCTTCTCGGGGACAGGGGACGAAAAACTGTTTTTT
many | TRBJ1-2 | TRBV10-3 | NA | CAISGTQVYGYTF | TGTGCCATCAGTGGCACACAGGTGTATGGCTACACCTTC